Each of the 2 T cell receptor beta chains below was sequenced from the same sample in a study of cytomegalovirus exposure and HLA in healthy donors. PCR primers comprised 60 Vbeta and 13 Jbeta primers. The repertoire was sequenced with immunoSEQ multiplex PCR; TCRdb's copy has only in-frame clones and lacks some. The specimen's table records just under 60,000 clones. Source material: PBMCs. These receptors originate from a male donor in good health and CMV-seronegative.

The chain couples TRBV28 to TRBJ1-4; no firm D call. The CDR3 has 14 residues. CDR1 MDHEN and CDR2 SYDVKM come from the germline V gene. The germline V and J ends were trimmed by 4 bases and 8 bases, with 14 bases remaining between them. CDR3 bases: TGTGCCAGCAGTTCCGTTGGAGAAGACGAAAAACTGTTTTTT. Encoded protein: CASSSVGEDEKLFF.

CDR3 loop: CSVSETGGAEAFF. The DNA for the CDR3 is TGCAGCGTTAGTGAGACAGGCGGCGCTGAAGCTTTCTTT. V usage is TRBV29-1 and J usage is TRBJ1-1; a weak D match, TRBD1 (6 bases). The CDR3 has 13 residues. V lost 5 bases to trimming and J lost 6 bases, with 16 bases between them. Germline assignment: CDR1 SQVTM and CDR2 ANQGSEA.